This entry features one T cell receptor beta chain sequence. Its cognate antigen has yet to be identified. Per-nucleotide qualities are absent, and no much larger clonotype sits a single base away. These data belong to a study of blood T cell repertoires in COVID-19 (TCRdb year 2020). In terms of the full investigation: The collaborator samples originated in the United States, Italy and Spain and spanned the acute and convalescent phases of COVID-19. Where HLA class I and class II types were available, the types were taken from metadata supplied by the sample provider, not from assay-based typing. A de-identified subject ID, COVID-19 status, age in years and sex were almost always included in the sample metadata. The prospective study material was composed of cDNA or gDNA derived from T cells, B-cell-depleted T cells, or PBMCs. Subjects who had been exposed to COVID-19, were actively infected with it, or had recovered from it provided the deeply sampled blood TCRbeta repertoires that made up the dataset. The repertoires were made available in a free public database intended to serve as a resource for research on the immune response to SARS-CoV-2. The samples were drawn from the first 160 participants of the ongoing ImmuneRACE study and from over a thousand subjects provided by 6 global collaborators.

One collaborating source in Seattle enrolled patients while the patients were actively infected and followed the patients over time throughout the course of disease. The collaborating institutions used their own protocols to collect whole blood in K2EDTA tubes. For TCRbeta analysis, collaborator samples were shipped as frozen whole blood, as isolated PBMCs, or as DNA extracted from either sample type. General findings and caveats noted by the study authors: Clinical and demographic metadata were provided uncurated, with the amount varying by source and participant.

TCRbeta CDR3 regions were amplified from genomic DNA by means of the immunoSEQ Assay, a bias-controlled multiplex PCR. The study's processing was this. The number of nucleated cells in each sample was estimated from the amplification of reference gene primers within the assay. To quantify the absolute abundance of each unique TCRbeta CDR3 rearrangement, sequence reads were collapsed and filtered. For each sample, productive Simpson clonality was calculated as the square root of Simpson's diversity index over productive rearrangements. Entries here come from immuneACCESS through TCRdb and include only in-frame sequences with V and J called. Some clones fail to appear in such tables; in the studies checked, an unresolved V gene covers under half of the shortfall, and the cause of the remainder is unknown. V, J and clone size derive from that table, while D and trimming were established from the DNA sequence. The sample table contains some 100,000 clones; only one count was recorded for around 88% of them. The top ten constitute roughly 2% of the sample.

The germline V gene specifies SGHRS as CDR1 and YFSETQ as CDR2. Measured from the cysteine to the phenylalanine, the CDR3 is 13 residues long. Kept here is only the CDR3 DNA, which spans 39 bases and is read in frame from base 1. V loses 0 bases, J loses 7 bases, and the germline ends lie 7 bases apart. The receptor's source is a man aged 45-60 years with COVID-19, enrolled during active disease. The chain is made from TRBV5-1 and TRBJ1-4; a tentative D match to TRBD1 spans 5 bases. The source material was peripheral blood. DNA sequence: TGCGCCAGCAGCTTGGGACAGCTTGAAAAACTGTTTTTT. This translates into CASSLGQLEKLFF.